The rows below give T cell receptor beta chains drawn from one sample of a study of blood T cell repertoires in COVID-19. Sequenced by immunoSEQ multiplex PCR; TCRdb stores in-frame clones only, minus some. The sample has over 30,000 clones, 85% to 95% seen once. The source material was peripheral blood. These receptors were collected from a human donor in a cohort sampled during active COVID-19. Each CDR3 is given without its conserved first and last residue. The order of the fields is J gene, V gene, clone size, CDR3 protein. A row's size may be missing; if present it is once, few, many or a size class.

j_gene: TRBJ1-1
v_gene: TRBV9
abundance: NA
CDR3aa: ASSVDQGREAF

j_gene: TRBJ1-2
v_gene: TRBV19
abundance: NA
CDR3aa: ASGTGFWYGYT

j_gene: TRBJ2-5
v_gene: TRBV27
abundance: NA
CDR3aa: ASSSGLAGLETQY

j_gene: TRBJ2-1
v_gene: TRBV7-3
abundance: NA
CDR3aa: ASSPVRVSYNEQF

j_gene: TRBJ1-5
v_gene: TRBV18
abundance: NA
CDR3aa: ASSGTGSSGDQPQH

j_gene: TRBJ2-7
v_gene: TRBV6-5
abundance: once
CDR3aa: ASSYSAGGDEQY

j_gene: TRBJ1-5
v_gene: TRBV28
abundance: NA
CDR3aa: ASSDRRNQPQH

j_gene: TRBJ1-1
v_gene: TRBV4-3
abundance: NA
CDR3aa: ASSQAPGGSNTEAF

j_gene: TRBJ1-4
v_gene: TRBV7-8
abundance: NA
CDR3aa: ASSLSAGNEKLF

j_gene: TRBJ1-2
v_gene: TRBV18
abundance: NA
CDR3aa: ASSPNPGANYGYT

j_gene: TRBJ2-1
v_gene: TRBV7-2
abundance: few
CDR3aa: ASSPSGGYNEQF

j_gene: TRBJ1-3
v_gene: TRBV6-5
abundance: NA
CDR3aa: ASTGRGGNTIY

j_gene: TRBJ2-5
v_gene: TRBV15
abundance: NA
CDR3aa: ATSRDGQGGETQY

j_gene: TRBJ2-7
v_gene: TRBV7-6
abundance: NA
CDR3aa: ASSPTGMGQYEQY

j_gene: TRBJ1-5
v_gene: TRBV19
abundance: NA
CDR3aa: ASSIVFGGFQPQH

j_gene: TRBJ2-7
v_gene: TRBV29-1
abundance: NA
CDR3aa: SVESAGGSYEQY

j_gene: TRBJ1-1
v_gene: TRBV5-1
abundance: NA
CDR3aa: ASTKAAGSMNTEAF